These 8 T cell receptor beta chains were all obtained from the same sample, sequenced in a study of T cell responses to AZD1222 COVID-19 vaccine. The protocol was immunoSEQ multiplex PCR, while the TCRdb copy is restricted to in-frame clones and leaves out a portion. The data hold about 120,000 clones, with around 90% observed a single time. Sample: peripheral blood, taken 28 days after the second AZD1222 dose. These receptors came from an adult who received the AZD1222 COVID-19 vaccine.

V is TRBV30 and J is TRBJ1-4; possible D gene TRBD1, 6 bases. In germline, CDR1 is GTSNPN, CDR2 SVGIG (reference sequence). Trimming cost V 7 bases and J 2 bases, with 14 bases left between them. The CDR3 consists of 14 residues. The DNA of the CDR3 is TGTGCCTTTGGGGGCAGGACGACTAATGAAAAACTGTTTTTT. Its protein product is CAFGGRTTNEKLFF.

This sequence joins TRBV19 and TRBJ1-1, with D unclear. Trimming removed 2 bases at V and 1 base at J, with 5 bases between. The V gene's germline CDR1 is LNHDA and CDR2 SQIVND (reference sequence). This CDR3 comprises 13 residues. CDR3 nucleotides: TGTGCCAGTAGTATATACGAGAACACTGAAGCTTTCTTT. Translated, it gives CASSIYENTEAFF.

The chain combines TRBV19 with TRBJ1-4; unclear D gene. The germline V gene has CDR1 LNHDA and CDR2 SQIVND (reference sequence). Trimming took off 5 bases at V and 2 bases at J, with 6 bases between the two ends. The CDR3 runs 13 residues. DNA for the CDR3: TGTGCCAGTAGTGTACAGACTAATGAAAAACTGTTTTTT. Its protein is CASSVQTNEKLFF.

The chain combines TRBV19 with TRBJ2-7; D unresolved. The CDR3 contains 13 residues. V lost 5 bases and J lost 4, with 12 bases in between. Germline loops: CDR1 LNHDA, CDR2 SQIVND (reference sequence). DNA for the CDR3: TGTGCCAGTAGTTTGGGTATACGGTACGAGCAGTACTTC. The encoded protein is CASSLGIRYEQYF.

The chain uses TRBV6-5 and TRBJ2-3; TRBD2 matches at 8 bases. The V segment lost 6 bases and the J segment 4 bases; nucleotides outside the gene matches: 9. This CDR3 region has 15 residues. Germline V lookup: CDR1 MNHEY, CDR2 SVGAGI. CDR3 protein: CASRAGRGVSDTQYF. CDR3 sequence (DNA): TGTGCCAGCAGGGCTGGGCGGGGGGTTTCAGATACGCAGTATTTT.

This chain joins TRBV5-1 and TRBJ1-2; 9 positions match TRBD1. The germline gives CDR1 SGHRS, CDR2 YFSETQ. The CDR3 is 17 residues long. Trimming removed 5 bases from V and 2 bases from J; junction bases left unmatched: 13. The CDR3 here is CASRIAGTGTANYGYTF. CDR3 in DNA: TGCGCCAGCAGGATCGCCGGGACAGGGACAGCAAACTATGGCTACACCTTC.

J is TRBJ2-3 and V is TRBV9; TRBD1 or TRBD2 may be the D gene (5 bases each). CDR1 is SGDLS and CDR2 is YYNGEE in the germline V gene. The CDR3 runs to 14 residues. Trimming left V 4 bases short and J 0 bases short, with 9 bases between. In DNA, the CDR3 is TGTGCCAGCAGCCCTCGGGGCAGCACAGATACGCAGTATTTT. It yields the protein CASSPRGSTDTQYF.

The V call is TRBV2, the J call TRBJ1-3; D unresolved. There are 14 residues in the CDR3. Germline values: CDR1 SNHLY, CDR2 FYNNEI. V dropped 4 bases and J dropped 0 bases, with 7 bases sitting between them. The CDR3 DNA reads TGTGCCAGCAGTGCCCACAACTCTGGAAACACCATATATTTT. It encodes CASSAHNSGNTIYF.